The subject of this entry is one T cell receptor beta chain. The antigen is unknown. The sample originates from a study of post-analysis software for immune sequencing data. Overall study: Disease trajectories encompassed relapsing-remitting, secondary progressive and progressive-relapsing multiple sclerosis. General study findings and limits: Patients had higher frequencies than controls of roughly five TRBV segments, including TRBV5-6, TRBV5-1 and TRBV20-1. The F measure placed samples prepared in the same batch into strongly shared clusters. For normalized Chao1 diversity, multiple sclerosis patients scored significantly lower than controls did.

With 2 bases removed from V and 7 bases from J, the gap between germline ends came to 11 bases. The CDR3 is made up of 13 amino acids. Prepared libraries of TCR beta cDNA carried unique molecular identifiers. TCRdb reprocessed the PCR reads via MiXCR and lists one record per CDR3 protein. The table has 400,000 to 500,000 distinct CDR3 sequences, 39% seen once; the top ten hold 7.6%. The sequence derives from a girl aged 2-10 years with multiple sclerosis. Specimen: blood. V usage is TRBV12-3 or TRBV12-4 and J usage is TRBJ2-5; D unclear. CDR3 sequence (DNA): TGTGCCAGCAGTTTATTGGGCGTTGGGACCCAGTACTTC. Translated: CASSLLGVGTQYF.